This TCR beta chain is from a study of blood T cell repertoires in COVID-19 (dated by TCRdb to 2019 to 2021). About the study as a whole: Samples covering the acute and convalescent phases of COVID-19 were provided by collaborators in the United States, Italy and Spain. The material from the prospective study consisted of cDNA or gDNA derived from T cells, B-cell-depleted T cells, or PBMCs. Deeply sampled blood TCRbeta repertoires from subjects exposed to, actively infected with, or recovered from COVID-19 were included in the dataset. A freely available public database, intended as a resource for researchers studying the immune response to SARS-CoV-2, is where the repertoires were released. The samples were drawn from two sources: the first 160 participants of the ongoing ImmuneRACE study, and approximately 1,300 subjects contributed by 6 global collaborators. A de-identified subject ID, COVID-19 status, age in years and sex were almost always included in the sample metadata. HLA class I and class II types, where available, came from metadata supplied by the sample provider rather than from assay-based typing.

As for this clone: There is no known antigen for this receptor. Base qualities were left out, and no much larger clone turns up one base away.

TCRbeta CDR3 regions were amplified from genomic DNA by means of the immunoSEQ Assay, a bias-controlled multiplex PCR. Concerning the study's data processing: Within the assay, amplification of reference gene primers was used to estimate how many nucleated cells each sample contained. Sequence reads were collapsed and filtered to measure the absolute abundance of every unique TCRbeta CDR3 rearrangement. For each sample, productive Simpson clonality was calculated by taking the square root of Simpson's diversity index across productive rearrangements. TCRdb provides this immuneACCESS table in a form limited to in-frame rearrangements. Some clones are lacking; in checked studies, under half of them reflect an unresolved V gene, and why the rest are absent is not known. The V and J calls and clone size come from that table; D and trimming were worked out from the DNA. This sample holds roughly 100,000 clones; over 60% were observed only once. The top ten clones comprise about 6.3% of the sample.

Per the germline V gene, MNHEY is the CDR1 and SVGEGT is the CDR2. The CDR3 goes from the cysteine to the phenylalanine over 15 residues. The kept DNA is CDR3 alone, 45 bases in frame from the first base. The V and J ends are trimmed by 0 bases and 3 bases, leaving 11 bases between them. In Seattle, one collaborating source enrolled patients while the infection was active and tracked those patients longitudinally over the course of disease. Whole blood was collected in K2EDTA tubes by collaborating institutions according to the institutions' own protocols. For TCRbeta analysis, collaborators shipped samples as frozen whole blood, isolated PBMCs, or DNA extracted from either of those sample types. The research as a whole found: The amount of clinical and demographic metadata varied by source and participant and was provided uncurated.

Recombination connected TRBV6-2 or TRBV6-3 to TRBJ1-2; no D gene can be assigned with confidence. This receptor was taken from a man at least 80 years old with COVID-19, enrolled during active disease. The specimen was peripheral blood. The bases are TGTGCCAGCAGTTACTCGGCCTCCTCTTACTATGGCTACACCTTC. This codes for CASSYSASSYYGYTF.